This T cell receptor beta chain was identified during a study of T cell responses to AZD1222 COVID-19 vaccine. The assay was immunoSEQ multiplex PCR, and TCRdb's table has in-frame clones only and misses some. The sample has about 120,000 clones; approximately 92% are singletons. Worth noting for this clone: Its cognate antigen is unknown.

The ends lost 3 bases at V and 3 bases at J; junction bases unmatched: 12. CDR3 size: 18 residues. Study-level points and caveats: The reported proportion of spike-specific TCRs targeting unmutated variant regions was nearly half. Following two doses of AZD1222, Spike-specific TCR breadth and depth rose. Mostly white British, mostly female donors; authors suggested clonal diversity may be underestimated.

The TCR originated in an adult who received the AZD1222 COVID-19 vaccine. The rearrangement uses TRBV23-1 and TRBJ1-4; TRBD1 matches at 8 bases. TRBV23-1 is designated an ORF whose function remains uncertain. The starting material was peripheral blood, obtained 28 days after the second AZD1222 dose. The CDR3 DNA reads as TGCGCCAGCAGTCATTCCTGTAGACAGGGGTCACCTAATGAAAAACTGTTTTTT. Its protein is CASSHSCRQGSPNEKLFF.